This T cell receptor (beta chain) was observed in a study of CD8+ T cells in alopecia areata. Concerning this clone itself: Antigen unknown.

RNA was isolated and reverse transcribed to cDNA, the sequencing template. The protocol was immunoSEQ multiplex PCR, while the TCRdb copy is restricted to in-frame clones and leaves out a portion. The table lists 120,000 or so clones, less than 80% of them singletons. CDR1 SEHNR and CDR2 FQNEAQ come from the germline V gene (reference sequence). V dropped 3 bases and J dropped 5 bases, with 5 bases sitting between them. This CDR3 has 12 amino acids. General study points: Tissue-resident alphabeta T cells belonging to normal skin likewise get sequenced within scalp specimens. Shared TCR sequences were less clear between patients than in mice, possibly partly from HLA diversity. Lesional scalp, notably in alopecia totalis/universalis, had clonality above that of normal scalp.

The rearrangement uses TRBV7-9 and TRBJ1-5; D unclear. Sample: CD4+ T cells sorted from blood. The sequence came from a human donor in good health. The CDR3 protein is CASSFGDQPQHF. CDR3 DNA sequence: TGTGCCAGCAGCTTCGGGGATCAGCCCCAGCATTTT.